These T cell receptor beta chains were read from a single sample in a study of T-cell memory formation after mild COVID-19. TCRdb called the 5' RACE reads again in MiXCR, with one record for every CDR3 protein. The sample carries more than 350,000 distinct CDR3 sequences, 20% to 25% recorded once. Specimen: PBMCs or a T cell subset sorted from them (not recorded which). The receptor source for this set is an adult woman who had mild COVID-19 (a few samples of this study predate the infection). Cell type and time point are not known. Each CDR3 is given with its conserved first and last residue. Fields, in order: V gene, J gene, clone size, D gene, CDR3 DNA, CDR3 protein. The D gene is left open where the match is weak. Clone size is stated in some rows and not others, as once, few, many or a class when expanded.

V gene: TRBV20-1; J gene: TRBJ2-7; clone size: many; D gene: TRBD2; CDR3 DNA: TGCAGTGCCCATCGAAGGCTAGCGGGGGCCTACGAGCAGTACTTC; CDR3 protein: CSAHRRLAGAYEQYF
V gene: TRBV5-1; J gene: TRBJ2-1; clone size: few; D gene: TRBD1; CDR3 DNA: TGCGCCAGCAGCCGGGACAGGGAGGACGGTGAGCAGTTCTTC; CDR3 protein: CASSRDREDGEQFF
V gene: TRBV20-1; J gene: TRBJ1-5; clone size: few; D gene: .; CDR3 DNA: TGCAGTGCTAGAGATCCAGCTCAGCCCCAGCATTTT; CDR3 protein: CSARDPAQPQHF
V gene: TRBV4-1; J gene: TRBJ2-1; clone size: .; D gene: .; CDR3 DNA: TGCGCCAGCAGCCCTTATCTCGGAGGTGAGCAGTTCTTC; CDR3 protein: CASSPYLGGEQFF
V gene: TRBV7-3; J gene: TRBJ2-1; clone size: .; D gene: .; CDR3 DNA: TGTGCCAGCAGCAGGTTCGGGTTGGTGCAGTTCTTC; CDR3 protein: CASSRFGLVQFF
V gene: TRBV5-1; J gene: TRBJ2-5; clone size: .; D gene: TRBD1; CDR3 DNA: TGCGCCAGCAGACAGGAGAGGGGACAGATCCAAGAGACCCAGTACTTC; CDR3 protein: CASRQERGQIQETQYF
V gene: TRBV3-1; J gene: TRBJ1-1; clone size: many; D gene: .; CDR3 DNA: TGTGCCAGCAGCCAAGATGCAGTGCCGAACACTGAAGCTTTCTTT; CDR3 protein: CASSQDAVPNTEAFF
V gene: TRBV20-1; J gene: TRBJ1-1; clone size: few; D gene: TRBD1; CDR3 DNA: TGCAGTGCCCGAACCCCCGGGACAGGGGATGAAGCTTTCTTT; CDR3 protein: CSARTPGTGDEAFF
V gene: TRBV2; J gene: TRBJ1-2; clone size: .; D gene: .; CDR3 DNA: TGTGCCAGCAGTGACCGCACAGGGTTTTCCGGCTATGGCTACACCTTC; CDR3 protein: CASSDRTGFSGYGYTF
V gene: TRBV7-9; J gene: TRBJ1-6; clone size: .; D gene: .; CDR3 DNA: TGTGCCAGCAGCCCGGAGGATGCCTCCTATAATTCACCCCTCCACTTT; CDR3 protein: CASSPEDASYNSPLHF
V gene: TRBV3-1; J gene: TRBJ2-1; clone size: few; D gene: .; CDR3 DNA: TGTGCCAGCAGCCAAGATGCGGACAAGCAGTTCTTC; CDR3 protein: CASSQDADKQFF
V gene: TRBV5-1; J gene: TRBJ2-5; clone size: .; D gene: TRBD2; CDR3 DNA: TGCGCCAGCAGCAGCGGGACTAGCGGGAACCTGCAAGAGACCCAGTACTTC; CDR3 protein: CASSSGTSGNLQETQYF
V gene: TRBV12-3/TRBV12-4; J gene: TRBJ2-2; clone size: few; D gene: .; CDR3 DNA: TGTGCCAGCAGAAACATCGCGTCGGGTCTGTTTTTT; CDR3 protein: CASRNIASGLFF
V gene: TRBV30; J gene: TRBJ2-7; clone size: .; D gene: TRBD1; CDR3 DNA: TGTGCCTGGAGTGTACGATCGGGGACAGGGGTGTACGAGCAGTACTTC; CDR3 protein: CAWSVRSGTGVYEQYF
V gene: TRBV20-1; J gene: TRBJ2-3; clone size: .; D gene: .; CDR3 DNA: TGCAGTGCTAGAACATCTGGGGGAGATACGCAGTATTTT; CDR3 protein: CSARTSGGDTQYF
V gene: TRBV5-1; J gene: TRBJ2-7; clone size: few; D gene: TRBD2; CDR3 DNA: TGCGCCAGCAGCCACGGACTAGCGGGATCCTACGAGCAGTACTTC; CDR3 protein: CASSHGLAGSYEQYF
V gene: TRBV7-3; J gene: TRBJ2-1; clone size: many; D gene: TRBD2; CDR3 DNA: TGTGCCAGCAGCCCAAGCGGGAGGGCCCCTGAGCAGTTCTTC; CDR3 protein: CASSPSGRAPEQFF
V gene: TRBV4-3; J gene: TRBJ2-1; clone size: many; D gene: .; CDR3 DNA: TGCGCCAGCAGCCAAGGGCTTAGTGGCGTATACAATGAGCAGTTCTTC; CDR3 protein: CASSQGLSGVYNEQFF
V gene: TRBV12-3/TRBV12-4; J gene: TRBJ1-2; clone size: few; D gene: .; CDR3 DNA: TGTGCCAGCAGTTCCCCCGGCAGGAGGGTGGGTGGCTACACCTTC; CDR3 protein: CASSSPGRRVGGYTF
V gene: TRBV6-5; J gene: TRBJ2-5; clone size: .; D gene: .; CDR3 DNA: TGTGCCAGCAGTTACTCGAAAGGACCCGGCGGCTTAAAGACCCAGTACTTC; CDR3 protein: CASSYSKGPGGLKTQYF
V gene: TRBV29-1; J gene: TRBJ2-4; clone size: few; D gene: TRBD1; CDR3 DNA: TGCAGCGGGGGGACAGGGGAAAACATTCAGTACTTC; CDR3 protein: CSGGTGENIQYF
V gene: TRBV18; J gene: TRBJ2-1; clone size: .; D gene: TRBD2; CDR3 DNA: TGTGCCAGCTCACCGCCGGGACTAGCGACCAACAATGAGCAGTTCTTC; CDR3 protein: CASSPPGLATNNEQFF
V gene: TRBV10-3; J gene: TRBJ2-7; clone size: few; D gene: .; CDR3 DNA: TGTGCCATCAGTGCAGGGGATTCACGCTACGAGCAGTACTTC; CDR3 protein: CAISAGDSRYEQYF
V gene: TRBV20-1; J gene: TRBJ2-1; clone size: .; D gene: .; CDR3 DNA: TGCGGGGGGCGGGGGACCGAGACCTACAATGAGCAGTTCTTC; CDR3 protein: CGGRGTETYNEQFF
V gene: TRBV9; J gene: TRBJ2-7; clone size: .; D gene: TRBD2; CDR3 DNA: TGTGCCAGCAGCACTCGACTAGCGGGAGTAAACGAGCAGTACTTC; CDR3 protein: CASSTRLAGVNEQYF
V gene: TRBV9; J gene: TRBJ2-7; clone size: .; D gene: TRBD1; CDR3 DNA: TGTGCCAGCAGCGCGCGGACAGGGGGTCCCTACGAGCAGTACTTC; CDR3 protein: CASSARTGGPYEQYF
V gene: TRBV15; J gene: TRBJ2-3; clone size: once; D gene: TRBD2; CDR3 DNA: TGTGCCACCAAGATTGGGACTAGCGGATTCACAGATACGCAGTATTTT; CDR3 protein: CATKIGTSGFTDTQYF
V gene: TRBV24-1; J gene: TRBJ1-2; clone size: many; D gene: .; CDR3 DNA: TGTGCCACCAGTGCCACTTCTAACTATGGCTACACCTTC; CDR3 protein: CATSATSNYGYTF
V gene: TRBV6-2/TRBV6-3; J gene: TRBJ2-2; clone size: few; D gene: TRBD2; CDR3 DNA: TGTGCCAGCAGCCGGGTCAGCGGGAGTCGCGGGGAGCTGTTTTTT; CDR3 protein: CASSRVSGSRGELFF
V gene: TRBV9; J gene: TRBJ1-6; clone size: few; D gene: .; CDR3 DNA: TGTGCCAGCAGCGTGGAGGGGGTCCCACCCCTCCACTTT; CDR3 protein: CASSVEGVPPLHF
V gene: TRBV4-1; J gene: TRBJ2-1; clone size: many; D gene: TRBD1; CDR3 DNA: TGCGCCAGCAGCAGGGACAGGGGGTACAATGAGCAGTTCTTC; CDR3 protein: CASSRDRGYNEQFF
V gene: TRBV10-3; J gene: TRBJ2-5; clone size: few; D gene: TRBD2; CDR3 DNA: TGTGCCATCAGTGCCCTACTAGCGGGCCAAGAGACCCAGTACTTC; CDR3 protein: CAISALLAGQETQYF